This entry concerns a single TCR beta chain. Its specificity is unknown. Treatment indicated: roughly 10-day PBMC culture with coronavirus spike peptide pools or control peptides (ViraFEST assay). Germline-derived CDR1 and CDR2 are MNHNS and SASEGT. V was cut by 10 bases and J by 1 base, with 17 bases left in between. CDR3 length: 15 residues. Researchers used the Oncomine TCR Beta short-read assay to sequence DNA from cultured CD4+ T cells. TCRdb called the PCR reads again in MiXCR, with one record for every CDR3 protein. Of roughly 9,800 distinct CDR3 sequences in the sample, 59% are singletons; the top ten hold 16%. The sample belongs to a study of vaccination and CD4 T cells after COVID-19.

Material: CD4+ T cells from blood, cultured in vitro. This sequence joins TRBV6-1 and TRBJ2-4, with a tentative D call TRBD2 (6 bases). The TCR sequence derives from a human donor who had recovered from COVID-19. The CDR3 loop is CATNPGSRAKNIQYF. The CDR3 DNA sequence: TGTGCCACAAACCCCGGGAGTAGGGCCAAAAACATTCAGTACTTC.